Shown below are 31 T cell receptor beta chains from a single sample sequenced in a study of blood T cell repertoires in COVID-19. TCRdb's copy holds only in-frame clones and misses some; the assay was immunoSEQ multiplex PCR. The table lists fewer than 300,000 clones, around 89% of them singletons. Sequenced: PBMCs or T cells enriched from blood (not recorded which). The receptor set was obtained from a middle-aged woman with acute COVID-19.

The chain carries TRBV3-1 (or the pseudogene TRBV3-2) and TRBJ2-1, with 11 bases aligning to TRBD2. Germline CDR1 LGHDT, CDR2 YNNKEL (reference sequence). The ends lost 1 base at V and 4 bases at J; junction bases unmatched: 3. The CDR3 consists of 16 residues. The CDR3 DNA sequence: TGTGCCAGCAGCCAAGGAGGACTAGCGGGTTACAATGAGCAGTTCTTC. Protein sequence: CASSQGGLAGYNEQFF.

V usage is TRBV9 and J usage is TRBJ1-6; the match to TRBD1 covers 7 bases. The ends lost 7 bases at V and 8 bases at J; junction bases unmatched: 6. The CDR3 covers 13 residues. In germline, CDR1 is SGDLS, CDR2 YYNGEE. The CDR3 nucleotides read TGTGCCAGCGGTGCCGACAGGGATTCACCCCTCCACTTT. It translates to CASGADRDSPLHF.

This clone was recorded only once. The chain links TRBV5-4 to TRBJ1-1, with D perhaps TRBD1 (5 bases). The CDR3 length is 14 residues. V was trimmed by 4 bases and J by 4 bases, leaving 14 bases between them. Germline V gives CDR1 SGHNT, CDR2 YYREEE (reference sequence). CDR3 loop: CASSHRREGTEAFF. CDR3 sequence (DNA): TGTGCCAGCAGCCACAGGAGGGAGGGCACTGAAGCTTTCTTT. The entire variable domain, with the rest obtained from reference TRBV5-4 and TRBJ1-1, is as follows: ETGVTQSPTHLIKTRGQQVTLRCSSQSGHNTVSWYQQALGQGPQFIFQYYREEENGRGNFPPRFSGLQFPNYSSELNVNALELDDSALYLCASSHRREGTEAFFGQGTRLTVV.

A single count supports this clone. V usage is TRBV24-1 and J usage is TRBJ2-1; D ambiguous. This CDR3 has 13 amino acids. Trimming took 6 bases from V and 6 from J, leaving 11 bases between them. Germline V gene sequence: CDR1 KGHDR, CDR2 SFDVKD. CDR3 in amino acids: CATSSHTVNEQFF. CDR3 coding DNA: TGTGCCACCAGTTCCCACACCGTCAATGAGCAGTTCTTC.

This chain's CDR3 is CASSGTGGEANVLTF. The CDR3 DNA reads as TGTGCCAGCAGCGGAACAGGGGGCGAAGCCAACGTCCTGACTTTC. This chain links TRBV13 with TRBJ2-6, with TRBD1 identical over 9 bases. Germline CDR1 PRHDT, CDR2 FYEKMQ (reference sequence). With 5 bases clipped from V and 7 bases from J, the junction kept 6 bases outside the gene matches. The CDR3 has 15 amino acids.

The chain recombines TRBV10-3 with TRBJ2-7; D uncertain. Germline loops: CDR1 ENHRY, CDR2 SYGVKD. Between the trimmed V and J ends, which lost 0 bases and 3 bases, there was a span of 9 bases. The CDR3 consists of 14 residues. The CDR3 sequence: CAISESGYFYEQYV. As DNA, the CDR3 is TGTGCCATCAGTGAGTCGGGCTATTTCTACGAGCAGTACGTC.

The genes are TRBV7-8 and TRBJ1-1, with TRBD1 matching over 7 bases. V gave up 3 bases and J gave up 1 base; unmatched junction bases: 2. CDR3 size: 14 residues. From germline, CDR1 is SGHVS and CDR2 FQNEAQ. CDR3 in amino acids: CASSLTGWNTEAFF. The CDR3 nucleotides are TGTGCCAGCAGCTTGACAGGGTGGAACACTGAAGCTTTCTTT.

DNA of the CDR3: TGTGCCAGTAGTATTGGGACAGGGATGGCGATTAGCCAGCCCCAGCATTTT. This encodes CASSIGTGMAISQPQHF. This chain connects TRBV19 to TRBJ1-5, with TRBD1 identical over 9 bases. The CDR3 has 17 amino acids. Germline V CDR1 and CDR2: LNHDA, SQIVND (reference sequence). Trimming took 3 bases from V and 7 from J; bases not matched to a gene: 13.

This chain connects TRBV5-1 to TRBJ2-1; 10 bases are shared with TRBD1. Trimming cost V 6 bases and J 5 bases; bases outside gene matches: 8. CDR3 length: 15 residues. Per germline, CDR1 SGHRS and CDR2 YFSETQ. The CDR3 region has the DNA TGCGCCAGCAAGGGCCAGGACAGGGGGAACAATGAGCAGTTCTTC. This encodes CASKGQDRGNNEQFF.

This rearrangement joins TRBV3-1 (or the pseudogene TRBV3-2) to TRBJ2-7; perhaps TRBD2 as D (6 bases). V lost 0 bases to trimming and J lost 2 bases, with 17 bases between them. Germline CDR1 LGHDT, CDR2 YNNKEL (reference sequence). The CDR3 loop spans 17 amino acids. The CDR3 spells CASSQERPGRTTYEQYV. The CDR3 nucleotides read TGTGCCAGCAGCCAAGAAAGACCGGGACGGACTACCTACGAGCAGTACGTC.

The chain employs TRBV20-1 and TRBJ2-5; unclear D gene. This CDR3 contains 11 residues. Germline CDR1 is DFQATT and CDR2 is SNEGSKA (reference sequence). Deletions cut 4 bases from V and 1 base from J, with 4 bases between. The CDR3: CSATSQETQYF. The CDR3 bases are TGCAGTGCTACCTCCCAAGAGACCCAGTACTTC.

Only one count was recorded for this clone. This sequence joins TRBV7-9 and TRBJ1-6; 7 bases agree with TRBD1. After removal of 1 base from V and 5 bases from J, the junction contained 2 bases not matched to a gene. The CDR3 is 15 amino acids. CDR1 is SEHNR, CDR2 FQNEAQ, per germline (reference sequence). The CDR3 region has the DNA TGTGCCAGCAGCTTAGGTACAGGGGATAATTCACCCCTCCACTTT. Translation: CASSLGTGDNSPLHF.

The chain joins TRBV2 to TRBJ2-1; D may be TRBD2 (6 bases). This CDR3 is 14 amino acids long. Germline V gives CDR1 SNHLY, CDR2 FYNNEI. The V gene lost 7 bases and the J gene lost 9 bases, with 19 bases spanning the gap. This chain's CDR3 is CASTPSEGESEQFF. DNA of the CDR3: TGTGCCAGCACCCCTAGCGAAGGGGAAAGTGAGCAGTTCTTC.

This clone appeared once. The CDR3 reads CASSRTGGSGEKLFF. The CDR3 DNA reads TGTGCCAGCAGTCGGACAGGGGGCAGTGGTGAAAAACTGTTTTTT. The chain joins TRBV3-1 (or the pseudogene TRBV3-2) to TRBJ1-4, with 11 nucleotides matching TRBD1. V lost 6 bases to trimming and J lost 7 bases; unmatched junction nucleotides: 7. The germline gives CDR1 LGHDT, CDR2 YNNKEL (reference sequence). This CDR3 comprises 15 residues.

V is TRBV10-1 and J is TRBJ2-1; 13 bases are a match to TRBD2. The CDR3 has 18 amino acids. Trimming took 5 bases from V and 3 from J; bases not matched to a gene: 10. The germline V gene has CDR1 WNHNN and CDR2 SYGVQD (reference sequence). CDR3 DNA: TGCGCCAGCAGTACTACCGGGACTAGCGGGACGGACTACAATGAGCAGTTCTTC. Its protein is CASSTTGTSGTDYNEQFF.

This clone was counted once. This chain connects TRBV24-1 to TRBJ2-5; possible D gene TRBD2, 6 bases. This CDR3 contains 13 residues. V lost 5 bases to trimming and J lost 6 bases, with 12 bases between them. Germline V lookup: CDR1 KGHDR, CDR2 SFDVKD. CDR3 loop: CATSGDAGQTQYF. Written as DNA, the CDR3 is TGTGCCACCAGTGGCGATGCGGGGCAGACCCAGTACTTC.

The gene calls are TRBV24-1 and TRBJ2-1, with 12 bases matching TRBD2. The CDR3 sequence is 17 residues long. Germline CDR1 reads KGHDR; CDR2 reads SFDVKD. With 2 bases clipped from V and 2 bases from J, the junction kept 3 bases outside the gene matches. CDR3: CATSDSSGRAPYNEQFF. Here the CDR3 DNA reads TGTGCCACCAGTGATTCTAGCGGGAGGGCCCCCTACAATGAGCAGTTCTTC.

The chain is built from TRBV2 and TRBJ2-3, with 7 positions matching TRBD1. Germline values: CDR1 SNHLY, CDR2 FYNNEI. This CDR3 is built from 16 residues. J gave up 4 bases and V 6 bases, and 13 bases lay outside the gene matches. This CDR3 is CASSRDRALPPDTQYF. In nucleotides, the CDR3 is TGTGCCAGCAGCCGAGACAGGGCCCTACCGCCAGATACGCAGTATTTT.

This clone was recorded once. V gene TRBV6-5 combines with J gene TRBJ2-3, with D hard to call. The CDR3 has 15 amino acids. V shed 5 bases and J shed 2 bases, with 14 bases lying between them. CDR1 MNHEY and CDR2 SVGAGI come from the germline V gene. Written as DNA, the CDR3 is TGTGCCAGCAGTACCTTTCAAGAGAACACAGATACGCAGTATTTT. It is translated as CASSTFQENTDTQYF.

The J gene is TRBJ1-5, the V gene TRBV4-2; the D gene is possibly TRBD1 (5 bases). Trimming shortened V by 0 bases and J by 9 bases, and 21 bases separated the two germline ends. Per the germline V gene, CDR1 is LGHNA and CDR2 is YNFKEQ. CDR3 length: 17 residues. The CDR3 here is CASSQDAPGGAVRPQHF. DNA of the CDR3: TGTGCCAGCAGCCAAGATGCCCCAGGTGGGGCCGTTAGGCCCCAGCATTTT.

V gene TRBV27 combines with J gene TRBJ2-2, with TRBD2 matching 9 bases. Germline CDR1 and CDR2: MNHEY and SMNVEV (reference sequence). The V and J ends lost 7 bases and 4 bases, in that order; junction bases with no gene match: 10. This CDR3 comprises 16 residues. The CDR3 loop reads CASTGSSGSFTGELFF. The DNA for the CDR3 is TGTGCCAGCACTGGCAGTAGCGGGAGTTTCACCGGGGAGCTGTTTTTT.

This clone was seen a single time. This chain uses TRBV15 with TRBJ1-2; D unclear. The CDR3 spans 15 residues. V lost 0 bases, J lost 4 bases, and 12 bases lay in between. CDR1 and CDR2 (germline): LNHNV, YYDKDF (reference sequence). CDR3 sequence (DNA): TGTGCCACCAGCAGAGATTATGTGGTACTCTATGGCTACACCTTC. This encodes CATSRDYVVLYGYTF.

The gene calls are TRBV18 and TRBJ2-7, with a weak D call TRBD2 (5 bases). This CDR3 contains 18 residues. Germline CDR1 reads KGHSH; CDR2 reads LQKENI. V gave up 3 bases and J gave up 0 bases, with 21 bases separating them. The CDR3 here is CASSPITSRTHSSYEQYF. For the CDR3, the DNA is TGTGCCAGCTCACCCATCACCTCCCGGACTCACAGCTCCTACGAGCAGTACTTC.

About this clone itself: Different DNA sequences within this sample yield the same CDR3. The genes are TRBV28 and TRBJ2-1, with D unresolved. V lost 5 bases and J lost 1, with 6 bases in between. Germline CDR1 MDHEN, CDR2 SYDVKM. The CDR3 is made up of 13 amino acids. The DNA for the CDR3 is TGTGCCAGCAGTCTCAGTTCCTACAATGAGCAGTTCTTC. Residues: CASSLSSYNEQFF.

The rearrangement uses TRBV7-2 and TRBJ2-5; D is ambiguous. Trimming pared 5 bases from V and 2 bases from J, leaving 15 bases between. This CDR3 has 15 amino acids. The germline V gene encodes CDR1 SGHTA and CDR2 FQGNSA. The CDR3 region has the DNA TGTGCCAGCAGCCCCCGAGCGCAATTTCAAGAGACCCAGTACTTC. It specifies CASSPRAQFQETQYF.

The chain joins TRBV5-1 to TRBJ1-2, with TRBD1 matching over 8 bases. J gave up 2 bases and V 2 bases, and 8 bases lay outside the gene matches. Per the germline V gene, CDR1 is SGHRS and CDR2 is YFSETQ. This CDR3 is 16 amino acids long. The CDR3 protein is CASSLFTGGPNYGYTF. CDR3 nucleotides: TGCGCCAGCAGCTTATTCACAGGGGGGCCGAACTATGGCTACACCTTC.

The V call is TRBV18, the J call TRBJ1-5; unclear D gene. The CDR3 runs to 15 residues. V gave up 3 bases and J gave up 0 bases, with 9 bases separating them. Germline lookup yields CDR1 KGHSH and CDR2 LQKENI. CDR3 DNA: TGTGCCAGCTCACCTGGCGGTAATAGCAATCAGCCCCAGCATTTT. It specifies CASSPGGNSNQPQHF.

The rearrangement joins TRBV7-3 to TRBJ2-7; TRBD1 is a possible D gene (6 bases). The germline gives CDR1 SGHTA, CDR2 FQGTGA. V gave up 5 bases and J gave up 0 bases, with 11 bases separating them. The CDR3 is 14 amino acids. As DNA, the CDR3 is TGTGCCAGCAGCCCTCAGGGGTCCTCCTACGAGCAGTACTTC. It translates to CASSPQGSSYEQYF. The variable domain in full, completed from reference TRBV7-3 and TRBJ2-7, reads GAGVSQTPSNKVTEKGKYVELRCDPISGHTALYWYRQSLGQGPEFLIYFQGTGAADDSGLPNDRFFAVRPEGSVSTLKIQRTERGDSAVYLCASSPQGSSYEQYFGPGTRLTVT.

This clone was seen a handful of times. As DNA, the CDR3 is TGTGCCAGCAGTACGGGACAGACCTACGAGCAGTACTTC. It is translated as CASSTGQTYEQYF. This rearrangement joins TRBV2 to TRBJ2-7; 7 nucleotides agree with TRBD1. CDR3 length: 13 amino acids. Germline V gene data show CDR1 as SNHLY and CDR2 as FYNNEI. Trimming at V came to 5 bases and at J to 2 bases, leaving 3 bases not matched to a gene.

This chain uses TRBV4-2 with TRBJ1-3; 10 positions agree with TRBD1. Germline CDR1 and CDR2: LGHNA and YNFKEQ. The CDR3 spans 16 residues. Trimming removed 0 bases from V and 7 bases from J; junction bases left unmatched: 6. The CDR3 here is CASSQDSPTGGNTIYF. The CDR3 nucleotides are TGTGCCAGCAGCCAAGATAGCCCGACAGGGGGCAACACCATATATTTT.

This chain uses TRBV18 with TRBJ2-5; D possibly corresponds to TRBD2 (6 bases). CDR1 is KGHSH and CDR2 is LQKENI in the germline V gene. Trimming shortened V by 3 bases and J by 0 bases, and 23 bases separated the two germline ends. The CDR3 contains 19 residues. The CDR3 DNA reads TGTGCCAGCTCACCTCCCGGGAGAATAAGAATTGATGACCAAGAGACCCAGTACTTC. Amino acid sequence: CASSPPGRIRIDDQETQYF.